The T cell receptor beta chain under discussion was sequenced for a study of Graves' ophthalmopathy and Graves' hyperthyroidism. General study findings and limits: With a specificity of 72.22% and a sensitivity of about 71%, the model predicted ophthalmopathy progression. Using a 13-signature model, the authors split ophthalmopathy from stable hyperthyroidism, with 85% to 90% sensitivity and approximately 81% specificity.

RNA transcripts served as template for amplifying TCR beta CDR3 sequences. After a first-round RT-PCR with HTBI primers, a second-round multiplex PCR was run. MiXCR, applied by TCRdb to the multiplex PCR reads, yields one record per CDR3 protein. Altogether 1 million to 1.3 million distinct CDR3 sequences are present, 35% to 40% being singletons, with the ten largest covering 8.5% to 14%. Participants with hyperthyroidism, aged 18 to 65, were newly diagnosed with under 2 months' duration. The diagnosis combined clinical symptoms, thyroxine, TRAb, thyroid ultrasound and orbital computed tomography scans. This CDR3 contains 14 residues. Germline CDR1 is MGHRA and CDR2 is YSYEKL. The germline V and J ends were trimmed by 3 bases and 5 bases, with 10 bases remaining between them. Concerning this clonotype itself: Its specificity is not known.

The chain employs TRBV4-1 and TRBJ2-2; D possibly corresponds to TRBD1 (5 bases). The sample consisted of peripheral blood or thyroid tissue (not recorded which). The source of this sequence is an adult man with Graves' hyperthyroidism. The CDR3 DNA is TGCGCCAGCAGCCATGCCTCAGGGACCGGGGAGCTGTTTTTT. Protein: CASSHASGTGELFF.